One T cell receptor (beta chain) is described in this entry. It lacks a known antigen. Base qualities are not at hand, and no much larger clone is one base apart. V is pared back by 4 bases and J by 0 bases, with 13 bases lying between the germline termini. Including cysteine and phenylalanine, the CDR3 has 15 amino acids. The only DNA kept is the CDR3, 45 bases in frame from the first base. As encoded in the germline V gene, CDR1 is SGHRS while CDR2 is YFSETQ. These data come from a study of shared clonotypes between healthy human individuals (dated by TCRdb to the early 2020s). For the wider study: The cohort comprised a couple of women and three men aged 18 to 49 years. Per donor, three plates each were used for CD4 naive and CD4 memory, two for CD8 naive, and one for CD8 memory. To estimate repertoire size and how much clonotypes are shared between individuals, the study performed deep sequencing of blood TCR repertoires from roughly five healthy adults. Libraries were prepared and TCR repertoires were sequenced by different laboratories using diverse techniques, in order to increase sequencing depth and limit assay-specific biases. Per donor, leukapheresis produced somewhere between about 0.94 and 9.5 billion PBMCs.

Using the deep immunoSEQ assay, multiplex PCR amplified TCR CDR3 regions from genomic DNA. Extracted genomic DNA from each cell subset was distributed evenly across all wells of several immunoSEQ 96-well plates, and each plate was treated as a replicate. For sorted subsets, roughly 200 ng of genomic DNA, equivalent to around 31,000 T cell genomes, went into each replicate PCR. The purified libraries were quantified using a Qubit 3.0 fluorometer, sized with a Bioanalyzer 2100, and then quantified again using the KAPA Library Quantification kit. Every immunoSEQ 96-well plate was sequenced on a dedicated single-read 150-cycle Illumina NextSeq 550 flow cell. The original methods were these. Because the immunoSEQ output included only junctional sequences and no quality scores, the filtering could not be the same as the filtering used for full-length reads. Sequences were annotated with PyIR, a Python wrapper for IgBLAST v1.9, using IMGT germline references to assign V/J genes and CDR3. Any read was removed if the V/J assignment was weak (E-value above 1e-6), the CDR3 was missing, or the read contained stop codons, out-of-frame junctions, or ambiguous translated residues. V3J clonotypes were defined by identical inferred V gene, J gene, and CDR3 amino acid sequence. To compute the percentage overlap between repertoires, the number of shared unique clonotypes was divided by the size of the smaller repertoire. Repertoire richness was assessed with RTK rarefaction, the Chao1 estimator, and Recon v2.1 estimates of unobserved clonotypes. OLGA was used to compute generation probabilities for all TCRbeta clonotypes that the gDNA method yielded from a handful of donors. TCRdb took over this immuneACCESS table, retaining in-frame rearrangements with V and J assigned. Such tables are incomplete; in checked studies, under half of the missing clones stem from an unresolved V gene, and the remainder is unexplained. V, J and clone size reflect that table, while D and trimming were determined from the DNA. The sample yields about 1.5 million clones; roughly 96% were counted once. Of the sample, roughly 1.2% falls within the top ten clones.

On the study overall, not on this receptor specifically: Compared with non-shared clonotypes, clonotypes shared by all four sorted-subset donors had higher generation probabilities. Rarefaction of sorted-subset datasets indicated incomplete sequencing despite the large sequencing depth. Pairwise subsampling indicated that sequencing depth was expected to affect the degree of clonotype sharing among donors. Because the study included only a small number of donors, the genetic and exposure-history diversity represented was limited. Only blood was sampled, and tissue TCR repertoires likely differ from those in blood. Across several donors, around 5% of naive CD4, around 3.3% of naive CD8, approximately 2.5% of memory CD4, and approximately 0.4% of memory CD8 clonotypes were shared. Naive subsets generally had larger estimated clonotype richness than memory subsets.

Donors were healthy HIV-negative adults with no recently reported acute infections or vaccinations. All donors were Caucasian adults living in Nashville, Tennessee, USA. CD4+ T cells were enriched by magnetic negative selection, after which naive cells were positively selected on CD45RA and the negative fraction was taken as the memory subset. After blood collection by leukapheresis, PBMCs were isolated using Ficoll-Histopaque density gradient centrifugation and then cryopreserved in the vapor phase of liquid nitrogen. Purity and quantity of every magnetically sorted T cell population were checked by analytical flow cytometry. Genomic DNA was isolated from each sorted fraction and quantified by UV absorbance on a Nanodrop 2000c.

The sequencing sample was made of naive CD4+ T cells sorted from blood. The sample's cell subset or site label, in plain terms: CD45RA+ positively selected. The sequence was obtained from a man aged 30 to 39 in good health. Here the chain combines TRBV5-1 and TRBJ1-1; TRBD1 might be the D gene, on 5 matching bases. The DNA is as follows: TGCGCCAGCAGCGGACATATTCGTATGAACACTGAAGCTTTCTTT. Its product reads: CASSGHIRMNTEAFF.